This T cell receptor (beta chain) was documented in a study of siplizumab effects on memory and regulatory T cells. TCRdb's copy holds only in-frame clones and misses some; the assay was immunoSEQ multiplex PCR. The table lists more than 95,000 clones, over 90% of them singletons. The CDR3 is 17 residues long. CDR1 SGHTA and CDR2 FQGNSA come from the germline V gene. V shed 5 bases and J 6 bases; nucleotides not matched to a gene: 15. The rearrangement links TRBV7-2 to TRBJ1-2; TRBD1 agrees at 10 bases. The source of this sequence is a human donor in good health. Sequenced material: Tregs sorted from blood. This CDR3 reads CASSPNLGGTGVNGYTF. DNA of the CDR3: TGTGCCAGCAGCCCCAATCTGGGGGGGACAGGGGTGAATGGCTACACCTTC.